The 28 T cell receptor beta chains listed next were all sequenced from one sample in a study of patients and donors after allogeneic stem cell transplantation. From the RT-PCR reads, TCRdb called clonotypes with MiXCR, one entry per CDR3 protein. The sample has some 590 distinct CDR3 sequences; 1.4% are singletons. Sequenced material: blood, either unsorted or a sorted T cell fraction (not recorded which). The receptors shown here come from a human donor who was either an allogeneic HSCT recipient or a stem cell or donor lymphocyte infusion donor (not recorded which). It is not recorded whose cells these are; they may come from a transplant donor.

The V gene is TRBV7-6, the J gene TRBJ1-1; 7 bases line up with TRBD1. The junction had 8 bases not matched to a gene; V was cut back by 6 bases and J by 7 bases. The CDR3 totals 13 residues. The germline CDR1 and CDR2 sequences are SGHVS and FNYEAQ. DNA for the CDR3: TGTGCCAGCAGACTACAGGGGCAAAATGAAGCTTTCTTT. Translation: CASRLQGQNEAFF.

This clonotype is medium-sized. The genes are TRBV6-2 or TRBV6-3 and TRBJ1-1; no clear D gene. This CDR3 contains 15 residues. Germline loops: CDR1 MNHEY, CDR2 SVGEGT. Trimming removed 0 bases from V and 1 base from J, with 9 bases in between. CDR3 sequence (DNA): TGTGCCAGCAGTTACTCGCGGGTTTCGAACACTGAAGCTTTCTTT. Protein: CASSYSRVSNTEAFF.

This clonotype counts as medium-sized. The rearrangement links TRBV7-8 to TRBJ2-4; 7 positions agree with TRBD2. Trimming cost V 3 bases and J 8 bases; bases outside gene matches: 7. Germline V gene data show CDR1 as SGHVS and CDR2 as FQNEAQ. The CDR3 extends over 14 amino acids. CDR3 loop: CASSFGGSFDIQYF. CDR3 DNA sequence: TGTGCCAGCAGCTTTGGCGGGAGTTTCGACATTCAGTACTTC. Filled out from reference TRBV7-8 and TRBJ2-4, the complete variable domain reads GAGVSQSPRYKVAKRGQDVALRCDPISGHVSLFWYQQALGQGPEFLTYFQNEAQLDKSGLPSDRFFAERPEGSVSTLKIQRTQQEDSAVYLCASSFGGSFDIQYFGAGTRLSVL.

By share, this clonotype counts as medium-sized (0.01 to 0.1%). This chain connects TRBV27 to TRBJ2-7; the D gene is possibly TRBD1 (6 bases). CDR3 length: 12 residues. Deletions cut 6 bases from V and 5 bases from J, with 11 bases between. The V gene's germline CDR1 is MNHEY and CDR2 SMNVEV (reference sequence). This CDR3 reads CASRQGGNEQYF. CDR3 coding DNA: TGTGCCAGCAGACAGGGTGGCAACGAGCAGTACTTC.

This clonotype is judged large. The chain uses TRBV6-6 and TRBJ2-1; D remains unclear. This CDR3 has 12 amino acids. V lost 5 bases and J 7 bases, leaving 9 bases between the germline ends. Germline values: CDR1 MNHNY, CDR2 SVGAGI (reference sequence). The CDR3: CASSRPRNEQFF. Written as DNA, the CDR3 is TGTGCCAGCAGTCGACCACGGAATGAGCAGTTCTTC.

By share of the sample, this clonotype is medium-sized. This chain joins TRBV5-5 and TRBJ2-7; TRBD2 might be the D (5 bases). Germline V gene data show CDR1 as SGHKS and CDR2 as YYEKEE (reference sequence). This CDR3 has 15 residues. V was shortened by 0 bases and J by 2 bases, with 12 bases between the two germline ends. The chain's CDR3 is CASSLEGRATYEQYF. In DNA, the CDR3 is TGTGCCAGCAGCTTGGAAGGGAGAGCTACCTACGAGCAGTACTTC.

This clonotype ranks as large (0.1 to 1%). This rearrangement joins TRBV27 to TRBJ2-2, with D unresolved. CDR1 MNHEY and CDR2 SMNVEV come from the germline V gene (reference sequence). The CDR3 consists of 13 residues. The V gene lost 5 bases and the J gene lost 5 bases, with 9 bases spanning the gap. The CDR3 nucleotides read TGTGCCAGCAGTCCCTCATGGACCGGGGAGCTGTTTTTT. It is translated as CASSPSWTGELFF.

This clonotype is deemed large. The chain combines TRBV7-9 with TRBJ2-1; D unresolved. V shed 5 bases and J shed 6 bases, with 5 bases lying between them. Germline loops: CDR1 SEHNR, CDR2 FQNEAQ (reference sequence). The CDR3 totals 11 residues. The CDR3 sequence: CASSLGNEQFF. The CDR3 nucleotides read TGTGCCAGCAGCCTAGGCAATGAGCAGTTCTTC.

This clonotype is labeled medium-sized. The V gene is TRBV5-5, the J gene TRBJ2-3; perhaps TRBD2 as D (6 bases). The CDR3 extends over 15 amino acids. The V end lost 2 bases, the J end lost 0 bases, and 10 bases lay between the germline ends. Germline V gene lookup returns CDR1 SGHKS and CDR2 YYEKEE (reference sequence). CDR3 residues: CASSFAGTSTDTQYF. In DNA, the CDR3 is TGTGCCAGCAGCTTTGCCGGGACTAGCACAGATACGCAGTATTTT.

This clonotype is medium-sized within its sample. The chain employs TRBV4-1 and TRBJ1-2, with TRBD1 matching over 9 bases. After removal of 2 bases from V and 4 bases from J, the junction contained 11 bases not matched to a gene. The germline V gene encodes CDR1 MGHRA and CDR2 YSYEKL. The CDR3 consists of 17 residues. The CDR3 region has the DNA TGCGCCAGCAGCCAAAGCCTGGGGACAGGGTACAGCTATGGCTACACCTTC. Protein: CASSQSLGTGYSYGYTF.

This clonotype qualifies as large. This chain joins TRBV29-1 and TRBJ2-1; D remains unclear. This CDR3 is built from 12 residues. Germline loops: CDR1 SQVTM, CDR2 ANQGSEA. V dropped 5 bases and J dropped 0 bases, with 5 bases sitting between them. CDR3: CSVFSSYNEQFF. CDR3 DNA: TGCAGCGTTTTCAGCTCCTACAATGAGCAGTTCTTC.

This clonotype is medium-sized by share. The chain joins TRBV7-9 to TRBJ2-2; TRBD1 might be the D (6 bases). The CDR3 extends over 16 amino acids. Germline-derived CDR1 and CDR2 are SEHNR and FQNEAQ (reference sequence). V was clipped by 5 bases and J by 1 base, with 14 bases between them. Here the CDR3 reads CASSPSQGLNTGELFF. The CDR3, as DNA: TGTGCCAGCAGCCCCTCACAGGGTTTGAACACCGGGGAGCTGTTTTTT.

In this sample, this clonotype is large. The genes are TRBV7-2 and TRBJ2-7; 8 bases match TRBD2. Germline loops: CDR1 SGHTA, CDR2 FQGNSA. The CDR3 length is 16 residues. V gave up 5 bases and J gave up 1 base; unmatched junction bases: 10. In DNA, the CDR3 is TGTGCCAGCAGCGTTACCGGGGGGGTGGCATCCTACGAGCAGTACTTC. Protein product: CASSVTGGVASYEQYF.

CDR3 in DNA: TGTGCCAGCAGTTACTCTCGGCAGGAGTCCTACGAGCAGTACTTC. Encoded protein: CASSYSRQESYEQYF. This rearrangement joins TRBV6-2 or TRBV6-3 to TRBJ2-7; D remains unclear. Trimming stripped 0 bases from V and 1 base from J, with 10 bases between. CDR3 length: 15 residues. Germline values: CDR1 MNHEY, CDR2 SVGEGT.

Relative to its sample, this clonotype is large. The V and J genes are TRBV7-8 and TRBJ1-6; D unresolved. Trimming removed 2 bases at V and 5 bases at J, with 7 bases between. The CDR3 is made up of 14 amino acids. Germline assignment: CDR1 SGHVS and CDR2 FQNEAQ. CDR3 region: CASSLLEDNSPLHF. The CDR3 nucleotides are TGTGCCAGCAGCTTACTCGAGGATAATTCACCCCTCCACTTT.

This clonotype is medium-sized within its sample. The chain uses TRBV30 and TRBJ2-1; D gene ambiguous. From germline, CDR1 is GTSNPN and CDR2 SVGIG (reference sequence). The CDR3 spans 10 residues. Trimming removed 5 bases at V and 5 bases at J, with 4 bases between. The CDR3 DNA follows: TGTGCCTGGGGGGACAATGAGCAGTTCTTC. Its translation is CAWGDNEQFF. The full variable domain, with the rest looked up from reference TRBV30 and TRBJ2-1, is SQTIHQWPATLVQPVGSPLSLECTVEGTSNPNLYWYRQAAGRGLQLLFYSVGIGQISSEVPQNLSASRPQDRQFILSSKKLLLSDSGFYLCAWGDNEQFFGPGTRLTVL.

This clonotype qualifies as medium-sized (0.01 to 0.1%). The chain employs TRBV2 and TRBJ2-1, with 9 bases that match TRBD2. The CDR3 is 14 residues long. J gave up 5 bases and V 4 bases, and 3 bases lay outside the gene matches. The V gene's germline CDR1 is SNHLY and CDR2 FYNNEI. The CDR3 DNA reads TGTGCCAGCAGTGTAGCGGGAGCGGACAATGAGCAGTTCTTC. Protein: CASSVAGADNEQFF.

Within the sample, this clonotype is medium-sized. The V and J genes are TRBV7-7 and TRBJ2-2, with 10 bases that match TRBD2. CDR1 is SSHAT and CDR2 is FNYEAQ in the germline V gene (reference sequence). Germline trimming cut 2 bases from V and 7 bases from J; bases unmatched to any gene: 7. There are 16 residues in the CDR3. CDR3 nucleotides: TGTGCCAGCAGCTTATCTAGCGGGAGAGTAGGCGGGGAGCTGTTTTTT. Its translation: CASSLSSGRVGGELFF. The full variable domain, its missing parts supplied by reference TRBV7-7 and TRBJ2-2, is GAGVSQSPRYKVTKRGQDVTLRCDPISSHATLYWYQQALGQGPEFLTYFNYEAQPDKSGLPSDRFSAERPEGSISTLTIQRTEQRDSAMYRCASSLSSGRVGGELFFGEGSRLTVL.

By share of the sample, this clonotype is medium-sized. The chain recombines TRBV6-2 or TRBV6-3 with TRBJ2-1; TRBD1 matches 7 bases. Germline V CDR1 and CDR2: MNHEY, SVGEGT. After removal of 7 bases from V and 0 bases from J, the junction contained 6 bases not matched to a gene. CDR3 size: 15 residues. Written as DNA, the CDR3 is TGTGCCAGCAAACAGGGGTTGAGCTCCTACAATGAGCAGTTCTTC. Amino acid sequence: CASKQGLSSYNEQFF.

This clonotype is medium-sized within its sample. The V call is TRBV2, the J call TRBJ2-3; 14 bases are a match to TRBD2. Trimming removed 5 bases from V and 4 bases from J; junction bases left unmatched: 8. Germline CDR1 and CDR2: SNHLY and FYNNEI. The CDR3 covers 17 residues. The CDR3 region has the DNA TGTGCCAGCAGTCTTGGGACTAGCGGGAGCTCTGCAGATACGCAGTATTTT. Translating gives CASSLGTSGSSADTQYF.

This clonotype counts as medium-sized (0.01 to 0.1%). The CDR3 DNA is TGTGCCAGCAGCTCGATCAACAATGAGCAGTTCTTC. It is translated as CASSSINNEQFF. This chain uses TRBV7-2 with TRBJ2-1; D is unresolved. Trimming took 4 bases from V and 5 from J, leaving 6 bases between them. CDR3 length: 12 residues. CDR1 is SGHTA and CDR2 is FQGNSA in the germline V gene.

In its sample, this clonotype is hyperexpanded. V is TRBV9 and J is TRBJ2-1, with 9 bases matching TRBD2. Germline CDR1 reads SGDLS; CDR2 reads YYNGEE. The CDR3 is made up of 15 amino acids. J lost 6 bases, V lost 3 bases, and 7 bases had no gene match. CDR3 bases: TGTGCCAGCAGCGATGGGACTAGCCGGGGCAATGAGCAGTTCTTC. It specifies CASSDGTSRGNEQFF.

This clonotype rates as medium-sized. The chain is built from TRBV27 and TRBJ2-1; 8 nucleotides align to TRBD2. The germline V gene has CDR1 MNHEY and CDR2 SMNVEV (reference sequence). V was pared by 6 bases and J by 5 bases, with 18 bases of the junction left unmatched. CDR3 size: 18 residues. The CDR3 spells CASSTREGKRERDNEQFF. Here the CDR3 DNA reads TGTGCCAGCAGCACCCGAGAGGGAAAGCGGGAGAGAGACAATGAGCAGTTCTTC.

By sample share, this clonotype is medium-sized. The chain has TRBV5-8 and TRBJ2-1; tentative D call: TRBD1 (5 bases). The V and J ends lost 0 bases and 9 bases respectively, with 13 bases between them. CDR1 is SGHTS, CDR2 YDEGEE, per germline. The CDR3 runs to 14 residues. The CDR3, as DNA: TGTGCCAGCAGCTTGGGGGTCCAGGGCGGTGAGCAGTTCTTC. This translates into CASSLGVQGGEQFF. The full variable domain, its missing parts supplied by reference TRBV5-8 and TRBJ2-1, is EAGVTQSPTHLIKTRGQQATLRCSPISGHTSVYWYQQALGLGLQFLLWYDEGEERNRGNFPPRFSGRQFPNYSSELNVNALELEDSALYLCASSLGVQGGEQFFGPGTRLTVL.

Judged by abundance, this clonotype is medium-sized. V usage is TRBV11-3 and J usage is TRBJ2-2; maybe TRBD1 (6 bases). V was shortened by 5 bases and J by 2 bases, with 15 bases between the two germline ends. Germline CDR1 is SGHNT and CDR2 is YENEEA. CDR3 length: 16 residues. The CDR3 loop reads CASSARQARNTGELFF. DNA for the CDR3: TGTGCCAGCAGCGCAAGACAGGCTCGAAACACCGGGGAGCTGTTTTTT.

The chain employs TRBV29-1 and TRBJ1-1, with 7 bases lining up with TRBD1. Losses at the gene ends were 8 bases for V and 4 bases for J; bases not matched to a gene: 10. The germline V gene encodes CDR1 SQVTM and CDR2 ANQGSEA. The CDR3 totals 13 residues. As DNA, the CDR3 is TGCAGCTCCTACTCCGGGACAGTCACTGAAGCTTTCTTT. The encoded protein is CSSYSGTVTEAFF.

This clonotype ranks as medium-sized (0.01 to 0.1%). The chain employs TRBV25-1 and TRBJ2-1; 8 positions match TRBD2. Germline CDR1 is MGHDK and CDR2 is SYGVNS. The ends lost 1 base at V and 9 bases at J; junction bases unmatched: 5. The CDR3 loop spans 14 amino acids. The CDR3 sequence: CASSELAGGGEQFF. The DNA of the CDR3 is TGTGCCAGCAGTGAATTGGCGGGAGGCGGTGAGCAGTTCTTC.

This clonotype rates as medium-sized. The chain joins TRBV7-9 to TRBJ2-5; weak D call: TRBD2 (5 bases). Germline assignment: CDR1 SEHNR and CDR2 FQNEAQ (reference sequence). This CDR3 comprises 14 residues. V dropped 4 bases and J dropped 4 bases, with 13 bases sitting between them. This CDR3 is CASSSPGISETQYF. As DNA, the CDR3 is TGTGCCAGCAGCTCGCCGGGAATATCAGAGACCCAGTACTTC. Full variable domain (remainder filled in from reference TRBV7-9 and TRBJ2-5): DTGVSQNPRHKITKRGQNVTFRCDPISEHNRLYWYRQTLGQGPEFLTYFQNEAQLEKSRLLSDRFSAERPKGSFSTLEIQRTEQGDSAMYLCASSSPGISETQYFGPGTRLLVL.